The T cell receptor (beta chain) under discussion was sequenced for a study of blood T cells in healthy people across ages. Trimming took 4 bases from V and 15 from J, leaving 10 bases between them. Germline CDR1 reads MGHDK; CDR2 reads SYGVNS. The CDR3 is made up of 10 amino acids. General study results and limits: Naive T cell percentage showed a strong correlation with TCR beta diversity.

Combining a sample-barcoded 5' primer with a J-beta primer mix, a second PCR ran for 7 to 11 cycles. TCRdb processed the 5' RACE reads anew with MiXCR; each CDR3 protein has one entry. Counted here are about 670,000 distinct CDR3 sequences, over 40% occurring once; the ten biggest clones make up roughly 13%. A remark on this clonotype: Its antigen is not identified.

Researchers isolated at least 6.5 million PBMCs per sample. This sequence joins TRBV25-1 and TRBJ2-4; no definite D call. Sample: blood. This TCR came from a woman of 80 years or more in good health. The DNA of the CDR3 is TGTGCCAGCAGTGGGCGGCCCTCGTACTTC. It specifies CASSGRPSYF.